The rows below give T cell receptor beta chains drawn from one sample of a study of blood T cell repertoires in COVID-19. Libraries were prepared by immunoSEQ multiplex PCR; TCRdb keeps only in-frame clonotypes and omits some of them. The sample consists of approximately 54,000 clones, around 87% of them appearing once. Sequencing used peripheral blood. Receptor source: a middle-aged man with acute or convalescent COVID-19. Each CDR3 is given with its conserved first and last residue. The order of the fields is D gene, clone size, J gene, V gene, CDR3 DNA, CDR3 protein. D genes are given only for firm matches. Where a row states a size, it is once, few, many or the class of an expanded clone; other rows omit it.

D: .; size: .; J: TRBJ1-1; V: TRBV3-1/TRBV3-2; DNA: TGTGCCAGCAGCCAAGACCATCAGCGGAACACTGAAGCTTTCTTT; CDR3: CASSQDHQRNTEAFF
D: TRBD1; size: .; J: TRBJ1-4; V: TRBV19; DNA: TGTGCCAGGCTAGGACAGGGGTGTGAAAAACTGTTTTTT; CDR3: CARLGQGCEKLFF
D: .; size: .; J: TRBJ2-3; V: TRBV28; DNA: TGTGCCAGCAGTCCCCGACAGTTCTCCTTTGGAACAGATACGCAGTATTTT; CDR3: CASSPRQFSFGTDTQYF
D: .; size: .; J: TRBJ1-2; V: TRBV3-1/TRBV3-2; DNA: TGTGCCAGCAGCCAACCAGGCTATGGCTACACCTTC; CDR3: CASSQPGYGYTF
D: .; size: .; J: TRBJ1-6; V: TRBV10-2; DNA: TGCGCCAGCAGTCCTTCTCGGACAGAGCGGTCACCCCTCCACTTT; CDR3: CASSPSRTERSPLHF
D: TRBD2; size: .; J: TRBJ2-1; V: TRBV30; DNA: TGTGCCTGGAGTTACCTAGCGGATGCATACAATGAGCAGTTCTTC; CDR3: CAWSYLADAYNEQFF
D: .; size: .; J: TRBJ2-7; V: TRBV4-2; DNA: TGTGCCAGCAGCCAAGAACTGAGGCAGGGGCTTTACGAGCAGTACTTC; CDR3: CASSQELRQGLYEQYF
D: .; size: .; J: TRBJ2-2; V: TRBV19; DNA: TGTGCCAGTAGACGGAAGAGGGGGACCAAGAACACCGGGGAGCTGTTTTTT; CDR3: CASRRKRGTKNTGELFF
D: TRBD1; size: .; J: TRBJ1-4; V: TRBV6-5; DNA: TGTGCCAGCAGTTTGGACAGGGCGCCTAATGAAAAACTGTTTTTT; CDR3: CASSLDRAPNEKLFF
D: TRBD2; size: .; J: TRBJ2-3; V: TRBV9; DNA: TGTGCCAGCAGCGTGCCACTAGCGGGAGGGCCACCAGATACGCAGTATTTT; CDR3: CASSVPLAGGPPDTQYF
D: TRBD1; size: .; J: TRBJ2-3; V: TRBV27; DNA: TGTGCCAGCAAAAGAGGACAGGGCACAGATACGCAGTATTTT; CDR3: CASKRGQGTDTQYF
D: TRBD1; size: .; J: TRBJ2-2; V: TRBV27; DNA: TGTGCCAGCAGTTTGACAGGGCCCGGGGAGCTGTTTTTT; CDR3: CASSLTGPGELFF
D: .; size: .; J: TRBJ2-3; V: TRBV11-2; DNA: TGTGCCAGCAGCTTAGTAAGCGGGCGCACAGATACGCAGTATTTT; CDR3: CASSLVSGRTDTQYF
D: TRBD1; size: .; J: TRBJ1-1; V: TRBV5-1; DNA: TGCGCCAGCAGCCCGGAACAGGGGTACACTGAAGCTTTCTTT; CDR3: CASSPEQGYTEAFF
D: TRBD1; size: .; J: TRBJ1-1; V: TRBV4-2; DNA: TGTGCCAGCAGCCCATATTGGGACAGGTCCATGAACACTGAAGCTTTCTTT; CDR3: CASSPYWDRSMNTEAFF
D: .; size: .; J: TRBJ1-5; V: TRBV9; DNA: TGTGCCAGCAGCGTAGGGGCAGAAACAGGTCAGCCCCAGCATTTT; CDR3: CASSVGAETGQPQHF
D: .; size: .; J: TRBJ2-3; V: TRBV24-1; DNA: TGTGCCACCAGTGATTTGCGAGATACGCAGTATTTT; CDR3: CATSDLRDTQYF
D: .; size: .; J: TRBJ1-6; V: TRBV28; DNA: TGTGCCAGCAGGAAAAGCGGGGGGTTGGTTAGTGACTTT; CDR3: CASRKSGGLVSDF
D: TRBD1; size: .; J: TRBJ2-5; V: TRBV18; DNA: TGTGCCAGCTCCGGACAGGGGATTGGTGGCCAAGAGACCCAGTACTTC; CDR3: CASSGQGIGGQETQYF
D: TRBD1; size: .; J: TRBJ2-7; V: TRBV6-5; DNA: TGTGCCAGCAGTTTACACCGGGACAGGGGTGTCTACGAGCAGTACTTC; CDR3: CASSLHRDRGVYEQYF
D: .; size: .; J: TRBJ2-7; V: TRBV18; DNA: TGTGCCAGCTCACCGGGACACCCTGGAAAGCAGTACTTC; CDR3: CASSPGHPGKQYF
D: .; size: .; J: TRBJ1-1; V: TRBV5-1; DNA: TGCGCCAGCAGTTTTACAGGCATGAACACTGAAGCTTTCTTT; CDR3: CASSFTGMNTEAFF
D: TRBD1; size: few; J: TRBJ1-1; V: TRBV28; DNA: TGTGCCAGCAGTGGACAGGGGGGGCGACGGATGAACACTGAAGCTTTCTTT; CDR3: CASSGQGGRRMNTEAFF
D: .; size: .; J: TRBJ1-1; V: TRBV7-9; DNA: TGTGCCATCGTCATTACAGGGATGAACACTGAAGCTTTCTTT; CDR3: CAIVITGMNTEAFF
D: .; size: few; J: TRBJ1-5; V: TRBV27; DNA: TGTGCCAGCAGCACAGGGTGGAATCAGCCCCAGCATTTT; CDR3: CASSTGWNQPQHF